This TCR beta chain was observed in a study of identical twins. Regarding the study as a whole: Rather than following the same donors, the conclusions depended on cross-sectional statistical analysis.

The CDR3 is 17 amino acids. V lost 3 bases to trimming and J lost 0 bases; unmatched junction nucleotides: 4. Germline values: CDR1 ENHRY, CDR2 SYGVKD. It was template switching that added a universal primer site, and there were unique molecular identifiers on the cDNA. MiXCR, run by TCRdb on the 5' RACE reads, gives a single entry per CDR3 protein. This table has some 590,000 distinct CDR3 sequences, 9.5% to 10% appearing once. With regard to this clonotype: No antigen is known for it.

The same sample was also studied in work on yellow fever vaccine responses in identical twins.

Material for sequencing was PBMCs. This chain connects TRBV10-3 to TRBJ2-1, with 11 bases identical to TRBD2. The TCR originated in a woman between 18 and 30 years old in good health. CDR3 sequence (DNA): TGTGCCATCAGTGAAGGACTAGCGGGTTTCTCCTACAATGAGCAGTTCTTC. As protein: CAISEGLAGFSYNEQFF.